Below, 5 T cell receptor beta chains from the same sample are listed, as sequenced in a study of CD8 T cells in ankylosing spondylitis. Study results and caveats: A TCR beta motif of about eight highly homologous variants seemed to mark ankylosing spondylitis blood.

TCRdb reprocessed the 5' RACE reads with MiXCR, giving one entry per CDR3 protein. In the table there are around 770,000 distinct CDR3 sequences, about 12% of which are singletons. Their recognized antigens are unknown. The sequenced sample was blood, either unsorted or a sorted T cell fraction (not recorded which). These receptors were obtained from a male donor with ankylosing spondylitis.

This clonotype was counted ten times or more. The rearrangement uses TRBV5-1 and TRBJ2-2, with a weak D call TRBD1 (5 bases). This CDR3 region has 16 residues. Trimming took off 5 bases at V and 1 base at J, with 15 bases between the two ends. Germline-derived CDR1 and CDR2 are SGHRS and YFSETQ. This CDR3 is CASSSQGSLNTGELFF. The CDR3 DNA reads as TGCGCCAGCAGTTCTCAGGGTTCTCTGAACACCGGGGAGCTGTTTTTT. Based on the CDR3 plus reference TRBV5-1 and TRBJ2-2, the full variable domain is KAGVTQTPRYLIKTRGQQVTLSCSPISGHRSVSWYQQTPGQGLQFLFEYFSETQRNKGNFPGRFSGRQFSNSRSEMNVSTLELGDSALYLCASSSQGSLNTGELFFGEGSRLTVL.

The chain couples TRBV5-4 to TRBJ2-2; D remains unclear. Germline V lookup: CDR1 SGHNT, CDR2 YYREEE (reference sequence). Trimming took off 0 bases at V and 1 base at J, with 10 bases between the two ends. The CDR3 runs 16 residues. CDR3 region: CASSLAHRQNTGELFF. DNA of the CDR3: TGTGCCAGCAGCTTGGCCCACCGACAGAACACCGGGGAGCTGTTTTTT.

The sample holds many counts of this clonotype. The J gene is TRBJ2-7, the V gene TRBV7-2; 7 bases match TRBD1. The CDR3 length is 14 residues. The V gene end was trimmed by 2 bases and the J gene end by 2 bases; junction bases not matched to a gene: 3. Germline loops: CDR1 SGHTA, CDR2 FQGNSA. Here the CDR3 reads CASSLSTGTYEQYF. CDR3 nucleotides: TGTGCCAGCAGCTTATCGACAGGGACCTACGAGCAGTACTTC.

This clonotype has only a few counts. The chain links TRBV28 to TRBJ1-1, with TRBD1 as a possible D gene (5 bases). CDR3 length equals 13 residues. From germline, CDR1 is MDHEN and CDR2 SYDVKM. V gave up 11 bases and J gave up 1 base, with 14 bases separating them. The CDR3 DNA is TGTGCCGCGGGGGGGTCGTGGAACACTGAAGCTTTCTTT. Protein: CAAGGSWNTEAFF.

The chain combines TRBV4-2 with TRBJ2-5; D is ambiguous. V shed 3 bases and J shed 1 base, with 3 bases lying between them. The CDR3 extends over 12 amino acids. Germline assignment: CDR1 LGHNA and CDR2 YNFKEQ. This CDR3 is CASSHPQETQYF. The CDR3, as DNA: TGTGCCAGCAGCCACCCCCAAGAGACCCAGTACTTC.